This TCR beta chain was identified during a study of CD8 T cells in Susac syndrome. V lost 4 bases to trimming and J lost 0 bases, with 13 bases between them. The CDR3 sequence is 16 residues long. Per germline, CDR1 MGHRA and CDR2 YSYEKL. Peripheral blood CD8+ and CD4+ T cells were profiled by TCR beta sequencing. Random hexamers were used to reverse transcribe the RNA input (about 0.45 to 1 ug). An immunoSEQ multiplex PCR generated amplified TCR beta CDR3 products spanning 54 Vbeta and 13 Jbeta. TCRdb re-derived calls from the immunoSEQ multiplex PCR reads in MiXCR, one entry per CDR3 protein. The repertoire holds more than 55,000 distinct CDR3 sequences, with approximately 95% as singletons.

The receptor was isolated from a human donor in good health. The V gene is TRBV4-1, the J gene TRBJ1-5; D unresolved. Specimen: CD8+ T cells from PBMCs. CDR3 nucleotide sequence: TGCGCCAGCAGCCTCCAGACCGGACTTAGCAATCAGCCCCAGCATTTT. This sequence encodes CASSLQTGLSNQPQHF.